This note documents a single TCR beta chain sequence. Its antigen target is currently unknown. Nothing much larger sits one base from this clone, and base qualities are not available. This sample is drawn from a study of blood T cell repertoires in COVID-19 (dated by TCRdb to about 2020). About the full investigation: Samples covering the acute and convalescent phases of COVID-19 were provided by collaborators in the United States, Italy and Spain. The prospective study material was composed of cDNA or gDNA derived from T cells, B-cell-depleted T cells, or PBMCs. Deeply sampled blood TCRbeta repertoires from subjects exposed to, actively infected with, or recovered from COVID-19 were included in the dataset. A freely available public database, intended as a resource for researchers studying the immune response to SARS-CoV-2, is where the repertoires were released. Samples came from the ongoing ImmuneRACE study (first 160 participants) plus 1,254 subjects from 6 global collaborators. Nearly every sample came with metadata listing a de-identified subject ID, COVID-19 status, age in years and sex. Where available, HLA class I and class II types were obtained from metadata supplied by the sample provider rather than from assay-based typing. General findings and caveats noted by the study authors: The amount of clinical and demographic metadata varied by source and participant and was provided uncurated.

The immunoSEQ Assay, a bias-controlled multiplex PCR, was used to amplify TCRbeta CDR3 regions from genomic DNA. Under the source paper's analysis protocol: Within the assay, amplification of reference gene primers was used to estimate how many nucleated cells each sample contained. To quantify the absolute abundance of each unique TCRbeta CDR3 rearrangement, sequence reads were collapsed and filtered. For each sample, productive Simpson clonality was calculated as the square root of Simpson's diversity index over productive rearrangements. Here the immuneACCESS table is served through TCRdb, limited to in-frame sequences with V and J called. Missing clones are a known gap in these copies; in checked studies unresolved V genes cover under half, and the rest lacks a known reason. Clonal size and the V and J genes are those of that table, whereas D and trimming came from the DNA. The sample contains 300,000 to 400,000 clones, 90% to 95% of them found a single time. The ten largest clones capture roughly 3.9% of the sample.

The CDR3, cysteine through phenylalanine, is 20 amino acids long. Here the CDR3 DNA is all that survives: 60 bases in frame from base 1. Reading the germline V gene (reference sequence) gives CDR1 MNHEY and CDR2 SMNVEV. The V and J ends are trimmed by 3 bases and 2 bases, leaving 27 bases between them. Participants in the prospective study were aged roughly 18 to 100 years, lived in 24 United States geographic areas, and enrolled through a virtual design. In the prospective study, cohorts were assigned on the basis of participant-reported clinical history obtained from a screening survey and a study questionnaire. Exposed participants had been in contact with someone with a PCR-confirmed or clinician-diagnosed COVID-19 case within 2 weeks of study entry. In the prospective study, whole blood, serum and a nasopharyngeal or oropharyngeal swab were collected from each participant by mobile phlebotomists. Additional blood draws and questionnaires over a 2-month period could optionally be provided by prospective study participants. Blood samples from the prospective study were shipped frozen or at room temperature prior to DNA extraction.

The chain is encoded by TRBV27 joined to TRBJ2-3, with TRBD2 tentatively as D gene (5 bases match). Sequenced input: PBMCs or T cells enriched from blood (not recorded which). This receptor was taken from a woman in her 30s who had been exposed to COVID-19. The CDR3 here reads CASSFQVPVSGTIVTDTQYF. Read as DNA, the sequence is TGTGCCAGCAGTTTCCAAGTACCCGTTTCGGGAACGATCGTCACAGATACGCAGTATTTT.